Listed below are T cell receptor beta chains from one sample, sequenced in a study of multiple sclerosis patients with progressive multifocal leukoencephalopathy. This table comes from immunoSEQ multiplex PCR, and its TCRdb copy is limited to in-frame clones, with some not included. The table lists around 30,000 clones, around 90% of them singletons. The sequenced sample was PBMCs, obtained from a patient treated with natalizumab. Receptors originate from a human donor with multiple sclerosis. Both conserved end residues are part of each CDR3. The D gene is left open where the match is weak. Clone sizes are given selectively: once, few, many, or a class where the clone is expanded.

>TRBJ1-6|.|TRBV4-3|TRBD1
TGCGCCAGCAGCCAAGAAACAGGGGATAATTCACCCCTCCACTTT
CASSQETGDNSPLHF
>TRBJ1-1|.|TRBV10-3|.
TGTGCCATCAGTGAGGCAGGGGTGGCCACTGAAGCTTTCTTT
CAISEAGVATEAFF
>TRBJ1-1|.|TRBV29-1|.
TGCAGCGTCCATAGCTCACTATCTGAAGCTTTCTTT
CSVHSSLSEAFF
>TRBJ2-5|.|TRBV5-1|.
TGCGCCAGCAGCTCCGGCAGGGATTACCAAGAGACCCAGTACTTC
CASSSGRDYQETQYF
>TRBJ1-2|.|TRBV19|TRBD1
TGTGCCAGTAGTATGGTACGGCGTGGAGGGGGCGACGGCTACACCTTC
CASSMVRRGGGDGYTF
>TRBJ2-7|.|TRBV4-1|TRBD2
TGCGCCAGCAGCCAAGTAGCGGGTTTCGAGCAGTACTTC
CASSQVAGFEQYF
>TRBJ1-5|.|TRBV7-9|.
TGTGCCAGCAGCGAAGGTGGTAGCAATCAGCCCCAGCATTTT
CASSEGGSNQPQHF
>TRBJ1-6|.|TRBV7-3|.
TGTGCCAGCAGCTTAGCCTATAATTCACCCCTCCACTTT
CASSLAYNSPLHF
>TRBJ1-5|once|TRBV10-2|.
TGCGCCAGCAGTGTTGTGCTCAATCAGCCCCAGCATTTT
CASSVVLNQPQHF
>TRBJ2-7|.|TRBV19|TRBD1
TGTGCTACAAGGGACAGGGTCTCCTACGAGCAGTACTTC
CATRDRVSYEQYF
>TRBJ2-7|.|TRBV6-5|.
TGTGCCAGCAGTGAAATGCGGCTGGTCTACGAGCAGTACTTC
CASSEMRLVYEQYF
>TRBJ2-1|.|TRBV4-3|TRBD2
TGCGCCAGCAGTTTCAGCGGGGGGGCCGCCGATGAGCAGTTCTTC
CASSFSGGAADEQFF
>TRBJ1-5|few|TRBV14|.
TGTGCCAGCAGCCAGCCCAGCCTCGGGGGGGGTCAGCCCCAGCATTTT
CASSQPSLGGGQPQHF
>TRBJ1-6|.|TRBV11-2|.
TGTGCCAGCAGTGCGTATTTCGGTTCACCCCTCCACTTT
CASSAYFGSPLHF
>TRBJ2-3|.|TRBV7-6|.
TGTGCCAGCAGCTCATTTTGGGACGGCCTTAGCACAGATACGCAGTATTTT
CASSSFWDGLSTDTQYF
>TRBJ1-2|.|TRBV16|.
TGTGCCAGCAGCCAATCAGACTATGGCTACACCTTC
CASSQSDYGYTF
>TRBJ1-6|.|TRBV6-5|TRBD1
TGTGCCACCGGACAGGGATATAATTCACCCCTCCACTTT
CATGQGYNSPLHF
>TRBJ1-5|.|TRBV6-6|.
TGTGCCAGCAGTTTAGGGGTTCTGGGACAGCCCCAGCATTTT
CASSLGVLGQPQHF
>TRBJ1-2|.|TRBV29-1|TRBD1
TGCAGCGTTGAGTGGGGACAGGGTTACGGCTACACCTTC
CSVEWGQGYGYTF
>TRBJ2-5|.|TRBV9|.
TGTGCCAGCAGCACAACAGGGAGAGAGACCCAGTACTTC
CASSTTGRETQYF
>TRBJ2-2|.|TRBV5-4|.
TGTGCCAGCAGCTTGTTGGGGGGGAACACCGGGGAGCTGTTTTTT
CASSLLGGNTGELFF
>TRBJ1-2|.|TRBV18|.
TGTGCCAGCTCACCTAGCGGCGGTCGGGGGCTGGGTGATGGCTACACCTTC
CASSPSGGRGLGDGYTF
>TRBJ2-1|.|TRBV30|.
TGTGCCTGGAACGGGGACAAGCGGGACAGTACAGGAGTAGGAGTCTACAATGAGCAGTTCTTC
CAWNGDKRDSTGVGVYNEQFF
>TRBJ1-4|few|TRBV7-6|.
TGTGCCAGCAGCTTAGTGAGGGGTCACGAAAAACTGTTTTTT
CASSLVRGHEKLFF
>TRBJ2-6|.|TRBV4-1|.
TGCGCCAGCAGCCCCACCCACGGGGGCTCTGGGGCCAACGTCCTGACTTTC
CASSPTHGGSGANVLTF
>TRBJ2-7|.|TRBV25-1|TRBD1
TGTGCCAGCAGTCCGTTACCGGGACAGGGTTCTTCCTACGAGCAGTACTTC
CASSPLPGQGSSYEQYF
>TRBJ2-1|.|TRBV5-4|TRBD1
TGTGCCGGAGGAAAGGGACAGATATACAATGAGCAGTTCTTC
CAGGKGQIYNEQFF
>TRBJ1-2|.|TRBV11-2|.
TGTGCCAGCAGCCTGGGGAGTAGCTACACCTTC
CASSLGSSYTF
>TRBJ1-2|.|TRBV30|TRBD1
TGTGCCTGGAGTCCCGGGACAGGGGCTTATGGCTACACCTTC
CAWSPGTGAYGYTF
>TRBJ2-7|.|TRBV7-8|TRBD2
TGTGCCAGCAGCCTAAGGACTAGCGGGGCTTACGAGCAGTACTTC
CASSLRTSGAYEQYF
>TRBJ1-1|.|TRBV5-1|.
TGCGCCAGCAGCCCCGACAGCATGAACACTGAAGCTTTCTTT
CASSPDSMNTEAFF
>TRBJ1-3|few|TRBV7-9|.
TGTGCCAGCAGTATGCATCGGGGGGCCCGATCTGGAAACACCATATATTTT
CASSMHRGARSGNTIYF
>TRBJ2-3|.|TRBV7-2|TRBD2
TGTGCCAGCAGCTCGACTAGCGGGGGGCCAGATACGCAGTATTTT
CASSSTSGGPDTQYF
>TRBJ2-2|.|TRBV7-2|TRBD1
TGTGCCAGCTCCCTTCCCGGGACAGGGGTCACCGGGGAGCTGTTTTTT
CASSLPGTGVTGELFF
>TRBJ1-5|.|TRBV2|.
TGTGCCAGCACTGAGGGGAGGGGGCCCCAGCATTTT
CASTEGRGPQHF
>TRBJ1-3|.|TRBV4-2|.
TGTGCCAGCAGCCGTAACTCTGGAAACACCATATATTTT
CASSRNSGNTIYF
>TRBJ1-2|.|TRBV7-9|.
TGTGCCAGCAGCTCGGGACTCAACTATGGCTACACCTTC
CASSSGLNYGYTF
>TRBJ1-1|.|TRBV6-1|.
TGTGCCAGCAGTGAAGTGGCGGCCGTGAACACTGAAGCTTTCTTT
CASSEVAAVNTEAFF
>TRBJ2-2|.|TRBV7-9|TRBD2
TGTGCCAGCCGCCGGACTAGCGGGGGGGCGTTTTTCACCGGGGAGCTGTTTTTT
CASRRTSGGAFFTGELFF
>TRBJ1-2|.|TRBV9|.
TGTGCCAGCAGCGACTCGGGCCGAAGGGCGGGCTACACCTTC
CASSDSGRRAGYTF
>TRBJ1-3|few|TRBV10-3|.
TGTGCCATCAGTTTGTCGACTGAGCCTTACACCATATATTTT
CAISLSTEPYTIYF